The rows below give T cell receptor beta chains drawn from one sample of a study of T-cell memory formation after mild COVID-19. TCRdb ran MiXCR on the 5' RACE reads and lists one entry per CDR3 protein. The sample lists approximately 200,000 distinct CDR3 sequences; roughly 17% were seen once. The sample was PBMCs or a T cell subset sorted from them (not recorded which). These TCRs come from an adult woman who had mild COVID-19 (a few samples of this study predate the infection). Cell type and time point are not known. CDR3s include the opening cysteine and the closing phenylalanine or tryptophan. The D gene is left open where the match is weak. Clone size is given for some rows only: seen once, a few or many times, or a class if the clone is expanded.

>15|TRBJ2-7|TRBD2|TRBV11-2|NA
TGTGCCAGCAGCTTAGACGGGAGGGCCTCCTACGAGCAGTACTTC
CASSLDGRASYEQYF
>14|TRBJ1-5|NA|TRBV29-1|few
TGCAGCGTTGTTGTTCCACCGGGGAATCAGCCCCAGCATTTT
CSVVVPPGNQPQHF
>14|TRBJ1-1|NA|TRBV4-3|NA
TGCGCCAGCAGCCAAGTGGCGGGACGGGCTGAAGCTTTCTTT
CASSQVAGRAEAFF
>15|TRBJ1-2|NA|TRBV5-1|NA
TGCGCCAGCAGCTTGGACGCGGGGGCTAACTATGGCTACACCTTC
CASSLDAGANYGYTF
>15|TRBJ2-1|NA|TRBV20-1|NA
TGCAGTGCTAGAGATATGAGGGGAATGGGCGATGAGCAGTTCTTC
CSARDMRGMGDEQFF
>16|TRBJ2-1|TRBD2|TRBV7-3|NA
TGTGCCAGCAGCTTGACCAGCGGGAGTTCATTAGATGAGCAGTTCTTC
CASSLTSGSSLDEQFF
>16|TRBJ2-5|TRBD2|TRBV5-5|NA
TGTGCCAGCAGCTTGGTTTTAGCGGGGGCGCAAGAGACCCAGTACTTC
CASSLVLAGAQETQYF
>13|TRBJ1-1|NA|TRBV29-1|few
TGCAGCGTTAGGACGCACCCTAACACTGAAGCTTTCTTT
CSVRTHPNTEAFF
>14|TRBJ1-5|NA|TRBV5-1|many
TGCGCCAGCAGCTTGGGAGGGGGCAATCAGCCCCAGCATTTT
CASSLGGGNQPQHF
>15|TRBJ2-3|NA|TRBV4-3|NA
TGCGCCAGCAGCCAGGAAAGTGGGGCTTCCAGCACGCAGTATTTT
CASSQESGASSTQYF
>16|TRBJ2-1|NA|TRBV3-2|medium-sized
NA
CASSQFGQGAYNEQFF
>11|TRBJ2-5|NA|TRBV7-9|many
TGTGCCAGCAGGATACAAGAGACCCAGTACTTC
CASRIQETQYF
>15|TRBJ2-2|NA|TRBV5-1|NA
TGCGCCAGCAGCTTGGACACCTCGAACACCGGGGAGCTGTTTTTT
CASSLDTSNTGELFF
>14|TRBJ2-3|TRBD2|TRBV25-1|NA
TGTGCCAGCAGTGACGGGGGGGCGCCAGATACGCAGTATTTT
CASSDGGAPDTQYF
>13|TRBJ1-6|NA|TRBV25-1|few
TGTGCCAGCAGTGAATATCGGGGTTCACCCCTCCACTTT
CASSEYRGSPLHF
>16|TRBJ2-1|NA|TRBV2|NA
TGTGCCAGCAGTGAATCGGTTAGACGTTCCTACAATGAGCAGTTCTTC
CASSESVRRSYNEQFF
>14|TRBJ1-6|NA|TRBV6-1|NA
TGTGCCAGCAGTGAAGCGGATAGGAATTCACCCCTCCACTTT
CASSEADRNSPLHF
>14|TRBJ2-1|NA|TRBV20-1|NA
TGCAGTGCTAGTGGCCGGACCCCTCTCGATGAGCAGTTCTTC
CSASGRTPLDEQFF
>18|TRBJ2-3|TRBD1|TRBV5-1|NA
TGCGCCAGCAGCCCGGCCGGGACAGGGGACCCTAGCACAGATACGCAGTATTTT
CASSPAGTGDPSTDTQYF
>15|TRBJ2-3|TRBD2|TRBV24-1|few
TGTGCCACCAGTGATGGCGGGAGGGCCCCAGATACGCAGTATTTT
CATSDGGRAPDTQYF
>15|TRBJ2-2|TRBD1|TRBV4-2|NA
TGTGCCAGCAGCCAGCTGACAGGGAACGCCGGGGAGCTGTTTTTT
CASSQLTGNAGELFF
>17|TRBJ2-3|NA|TRBV3-1|many
TGTGCCAGCAGCCAAGATCCCCCGGGTTCGGGCGCAGATACGCAGTATTTT
CASSQDPPGSGADTQYF
>14|TRBJ2-7|NA|TRBV23-1|NA
TGCGCCAGCAGCCCTATATGTCAAACTTACGAGCAGTACTTC
CASSPICQTYEQYF
>16|TRBJ2-7|NA|TRBV6-2/TRBV6-3|NA
TGTGCCAGCAGCCCGATTTACGGGACACCGTCCTACGAGCAGTACTTC
CASSPIYGTPSYEQYF
>17|TRBJ2-3|TRBD1|TRBV7-2|few
TGTGCCAGCAGCTTACATTCTGGGACAGTGGTGACAGATACGCAGTATTTT
CASSLHSGTVVTDTQYF
>15|TRBJ2-5|NA|TRBV9|NA
TGTGCCAGCAGCCAGCATTCAACCTACCAAGAGACCCAGTACTTC
CASSQHSTYQETQYF
>15|TRBJ2-3|TRBD2|TRBV7-9|few
TGTGCCAGCAGTCCCTCTCGGACTAGCGCAGATACGCAGTATTTT
CASSPSRTSADTQYF
>15|TRBJ2-5|NA|TRBV3-1|few
TGTGCCAGCAGCCAAGCTCTAGGGGGACAAGAGACCCAGTACTTC
CASSQALGGQETQYF
>14|TRBJ2-3|NA|TRBV3-1|NA
TGTGCCAGCAGCCAAAGGGGGAGCACAGATACGCAGTATTTT
CASSQRGSTDTQYF
>17|TRBJ1-6|TRBD1|TRBV7-8|NA
TGTGCCAGCAGCCAGAGGACAGGGGGTAACTTTAATTCACCCCTCCACTTT
CASSQRTGGNFNSPLHF
>14|TRBJ2-7|TRBD1|TRBV6-1|few
TGTGCCAGCAGCGCCGGGACAGGGAACTACGAGCAGTACTTC
CASSAGTGNYEQYF
>15|TRBJ1-1|NA|TRBV5-1|NA
TGCGCCAGCAGCTTGGCAGGACAGACGAACACTGAAGCTTTCTTT
CASSLAGQTNTEAFF
>12|TRBJ2-5|NA|TRBV29-1|few
TGCAGCGTTGGTATCCGAGGAGAGACCCAGTACTTC
CSVGIRGETQYF
>13|TRBJ1-1|NA|TRBV7-9|many
TGTGCCAGCAGCCTTCGAGAGAACACTGAAGCTTTCTTT
CASSLRENTEAFF
>15|TRBJ1-4|TRBD1|TRBV7-6|NA
TGTGCCAGCAGCTATTACGGACAGGGGAATGAAAAACTGTTTTTT
CASSYYGQGNEKLFF
>13|TRBJ1-1|NA|TRBV3-1|NA
TGTGCCAGCCGGCGGGGGCCATACACTGAAGCTTTCTTT
CASRRGPYTEAFF